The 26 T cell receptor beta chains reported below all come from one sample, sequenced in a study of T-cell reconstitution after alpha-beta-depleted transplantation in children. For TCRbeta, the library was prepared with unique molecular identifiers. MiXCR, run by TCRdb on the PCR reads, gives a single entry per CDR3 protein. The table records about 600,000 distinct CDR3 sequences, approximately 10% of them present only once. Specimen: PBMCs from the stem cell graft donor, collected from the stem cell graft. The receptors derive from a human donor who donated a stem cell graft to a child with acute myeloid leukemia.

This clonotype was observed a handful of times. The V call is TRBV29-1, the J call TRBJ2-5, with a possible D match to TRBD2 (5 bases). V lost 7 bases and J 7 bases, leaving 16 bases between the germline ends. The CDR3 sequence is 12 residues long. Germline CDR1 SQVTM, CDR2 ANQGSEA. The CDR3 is CSGGETKGTQYF. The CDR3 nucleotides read TGCAGCGGGGGAGAAACCAAGGGGACCCAGTACTTC. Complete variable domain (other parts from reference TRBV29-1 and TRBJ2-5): SAVISQKPSRDICQRGTSLTIQCQVDSQVTMMFWYRQQPGQSLTLIATANQGSEATYESGFVIDKFPISRPNLTFSTLTVSNMSPEDSSIYLCSGGETKGTQYFGPGTRLLVL.

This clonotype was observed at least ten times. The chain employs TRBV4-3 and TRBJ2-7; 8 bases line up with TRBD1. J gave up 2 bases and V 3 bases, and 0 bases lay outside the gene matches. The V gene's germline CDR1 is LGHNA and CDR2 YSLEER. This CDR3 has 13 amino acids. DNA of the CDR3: TGCGCCAGCAGCCACAGGGGGCCCTACGAGCAGTACTTC. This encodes CASSHRGPYEQYF.

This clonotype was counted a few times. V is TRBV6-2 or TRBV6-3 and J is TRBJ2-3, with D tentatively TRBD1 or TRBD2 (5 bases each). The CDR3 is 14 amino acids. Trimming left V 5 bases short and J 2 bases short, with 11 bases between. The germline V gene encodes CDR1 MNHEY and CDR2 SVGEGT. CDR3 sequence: CASSDRLYTDTQYF. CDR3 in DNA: TGTGCCAGCAGTGACAGACTATACACAGATACGCAGTATTTT.

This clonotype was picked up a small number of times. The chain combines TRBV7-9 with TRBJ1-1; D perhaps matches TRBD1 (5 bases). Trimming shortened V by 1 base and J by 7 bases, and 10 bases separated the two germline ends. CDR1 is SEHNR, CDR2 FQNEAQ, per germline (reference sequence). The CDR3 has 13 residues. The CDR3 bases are TGTGCCAGCAGCTTAGTGCAGGGTGGTGAAGCTTTCTTT. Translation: CASSLVQGGEAFF.

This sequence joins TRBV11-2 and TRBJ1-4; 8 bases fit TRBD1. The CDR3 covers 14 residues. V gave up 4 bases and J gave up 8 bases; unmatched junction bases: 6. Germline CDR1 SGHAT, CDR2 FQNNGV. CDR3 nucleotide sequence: TGTGCCAGCAGCTGGACAGGGTTAGGGGAAAAACTGTTTTTT. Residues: CASSWTGLGEKLFF.

Written as DNA, the CDR3 is TGTGCCAGCGGAGGACAGGGGGTTTTGGCCAAAAACATTCAGTACTTC. Protein sequence: CASGGQGVLAKNIQYF. V gene TRBV28 combines with J gene TRBJ2-4, with 10 nucleotides matching TRBD1. The ends lost 8 bases at V and 1 base at J; junction bases unmatched: 8. The V gene's germline CDR1 is MDHEN and CDR2 SYDVKM. The CDR3 runs to 16 residues.

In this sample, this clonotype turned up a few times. The CDR3 sequence: CASSSGGLAGWSSYEQYF. The CDR3 region has the DNA TGTGCCAGCAGCTCAGGGGGACTAGCGGGGTGGAGCTCCTACGAGCAGTACTTC. The V call is TRBV11-1, the J call TRBJ2-7; the match to TRBD2 covers 13 bases. CDR3 length equals 18 residues. The germline V gene has CDR1 SGHAT and CDR2 FQDESV (reference sequence). V shed 4 bases and J 0 bases; nucleotides not matched to a gene: 9.

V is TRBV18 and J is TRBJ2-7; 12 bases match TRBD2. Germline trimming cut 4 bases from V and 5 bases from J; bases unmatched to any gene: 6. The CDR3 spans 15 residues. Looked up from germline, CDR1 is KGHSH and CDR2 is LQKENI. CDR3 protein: CASSLWTSGTNEQYF. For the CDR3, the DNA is TGTGCCAGCTCACTATGGACTAGCGGGACAAACGAGCAGTACTTC.

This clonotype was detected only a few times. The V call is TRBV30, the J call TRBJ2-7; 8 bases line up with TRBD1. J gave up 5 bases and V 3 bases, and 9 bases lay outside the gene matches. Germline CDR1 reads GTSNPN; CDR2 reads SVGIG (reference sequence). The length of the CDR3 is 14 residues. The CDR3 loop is CAWSPWTGSNEQYF. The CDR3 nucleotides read TGTGCCTGGAGCCCCTGGACAGGGAGCAACGAGCAGTACTTC.

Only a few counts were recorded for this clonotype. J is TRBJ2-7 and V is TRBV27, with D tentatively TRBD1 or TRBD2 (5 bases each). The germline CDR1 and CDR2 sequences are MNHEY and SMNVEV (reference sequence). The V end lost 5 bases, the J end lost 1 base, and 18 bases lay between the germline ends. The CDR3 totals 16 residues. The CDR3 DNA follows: TGTGCCAGCAGTCTGATGCCCGGGGCCCAATCCTACGAGCAGTACTTC. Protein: CASSLMPGAQSYEQYF.

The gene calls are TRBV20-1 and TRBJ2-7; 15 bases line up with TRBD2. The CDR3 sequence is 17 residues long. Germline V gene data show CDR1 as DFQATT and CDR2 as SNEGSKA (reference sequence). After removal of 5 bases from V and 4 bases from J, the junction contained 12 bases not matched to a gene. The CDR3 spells CSASQAGLAGGWYEQYF. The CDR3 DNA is TGCAGTGCTTCTCAAGCGGGACTAGCGGGAGGTTGGTACGAGCAGTACTTC.

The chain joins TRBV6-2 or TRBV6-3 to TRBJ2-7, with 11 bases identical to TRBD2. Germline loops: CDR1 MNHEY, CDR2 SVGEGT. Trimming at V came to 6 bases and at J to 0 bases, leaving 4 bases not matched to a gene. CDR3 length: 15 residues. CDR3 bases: TGTGCCAGCAGCAGTAGCGGGAGGGACTCCTACGAGCAGTACTTC. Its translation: CASSSSGRDSYEQYF.

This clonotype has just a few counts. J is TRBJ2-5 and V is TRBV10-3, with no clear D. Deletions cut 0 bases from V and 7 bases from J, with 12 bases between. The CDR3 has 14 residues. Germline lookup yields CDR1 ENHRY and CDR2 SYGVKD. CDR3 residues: CAISESSVQMTQYF. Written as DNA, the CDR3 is TGTGCCATCAGTGAGTCGAGTGTTCAAATGACCCAGTACTTC.

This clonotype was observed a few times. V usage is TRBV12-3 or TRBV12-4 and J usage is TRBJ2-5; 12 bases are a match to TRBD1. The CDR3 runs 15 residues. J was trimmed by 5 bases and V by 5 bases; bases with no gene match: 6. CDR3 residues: CASSTGTGGLETQYF. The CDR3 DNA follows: TGTGCCAGCAGTACCGGGACAGGGGGCTTGGAGACCCAGTACTTC.

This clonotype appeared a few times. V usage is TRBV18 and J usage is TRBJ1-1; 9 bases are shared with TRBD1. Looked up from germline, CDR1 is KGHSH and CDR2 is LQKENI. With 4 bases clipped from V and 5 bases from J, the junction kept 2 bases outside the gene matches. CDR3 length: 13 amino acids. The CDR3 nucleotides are TGTGCCAGCTCACATGGACAGGGGACTGAAGCTTTCTTT. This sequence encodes CASSHGQGTEAFF.

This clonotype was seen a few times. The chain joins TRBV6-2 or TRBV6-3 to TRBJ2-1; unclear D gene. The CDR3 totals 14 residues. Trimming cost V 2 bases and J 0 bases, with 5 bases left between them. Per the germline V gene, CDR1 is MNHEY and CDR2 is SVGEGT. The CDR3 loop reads CASSYQSSYNEQFF. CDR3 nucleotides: TGTGCCAGCAGTTACCAGAGCTCCTACAATGAGCAGTTCTTC.

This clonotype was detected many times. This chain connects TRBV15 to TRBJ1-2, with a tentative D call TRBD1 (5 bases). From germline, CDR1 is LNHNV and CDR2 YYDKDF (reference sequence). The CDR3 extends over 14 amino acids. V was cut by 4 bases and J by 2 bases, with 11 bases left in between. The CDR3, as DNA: TGTGCCACCAGCACAGGGCGGAGGAACTATGGCTACACCTTC. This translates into CATSTGRRNYGYTF.

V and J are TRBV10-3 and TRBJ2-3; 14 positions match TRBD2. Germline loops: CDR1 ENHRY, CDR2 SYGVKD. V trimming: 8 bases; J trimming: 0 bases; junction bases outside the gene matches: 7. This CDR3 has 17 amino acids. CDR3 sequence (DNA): TGTGCCATCGCACGACTAGCGGGAGGGTCTAGCACAGATACGCAGTATTTT. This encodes CAIARLAGGSSTDTQYF.

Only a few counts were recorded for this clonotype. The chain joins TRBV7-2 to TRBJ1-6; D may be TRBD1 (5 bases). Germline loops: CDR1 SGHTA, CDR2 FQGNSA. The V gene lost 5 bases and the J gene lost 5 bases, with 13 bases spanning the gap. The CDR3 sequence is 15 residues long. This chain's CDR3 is CASSVRGSHNSPLHF. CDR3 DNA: TGTGCCAGCAGCGTCCGGGGCAGCCATAATTCACCCCTCCACTTT.

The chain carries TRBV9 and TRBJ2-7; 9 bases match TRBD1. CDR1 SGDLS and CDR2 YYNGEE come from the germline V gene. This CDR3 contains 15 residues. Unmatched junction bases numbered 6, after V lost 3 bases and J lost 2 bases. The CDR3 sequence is CASSGPGQGPYEQYF. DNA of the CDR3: TGTGCCAGCAGCGGACCGGGACAGGGCCCCTACGAGCAGTACTTC. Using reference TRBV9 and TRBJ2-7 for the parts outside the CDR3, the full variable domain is DSGVTQTPKHLITATGQRVTLRCSPRSGDLSVYWYQQSLDQGLQFLIQYYNGEERAKGNILERFSAQQFPDLHSELNLSSLELGDSALYFCASSGPGQGPYEQYFGPGTRLTVT.

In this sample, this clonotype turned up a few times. The CDR3 DNA is TGCAGTGCTAGAGATAGGGCGGGTAAGAGGCAGTTCTTC. It is translated as CSARDRAGKRQFF. The chain uses TRBV20-1 and TRBJ2-1; D may be TRBD2 (5 bases). V lost 0 bases and J lost 12, with 15 bases in between. The CDR3 has 13 amino acids. Germline CDR1 is DFQATT and CDR2 is SNEGSKA (reference sequence).

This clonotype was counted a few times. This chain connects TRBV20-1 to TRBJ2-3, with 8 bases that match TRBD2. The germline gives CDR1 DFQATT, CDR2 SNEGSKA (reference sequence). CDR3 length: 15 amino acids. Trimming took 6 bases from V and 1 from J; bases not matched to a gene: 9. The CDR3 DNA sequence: TGCAGTGCCCCCGCGGGGCGGGAGGGCACAGATACGCAGTATTTT. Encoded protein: CSAPAGREGTDTQYF.

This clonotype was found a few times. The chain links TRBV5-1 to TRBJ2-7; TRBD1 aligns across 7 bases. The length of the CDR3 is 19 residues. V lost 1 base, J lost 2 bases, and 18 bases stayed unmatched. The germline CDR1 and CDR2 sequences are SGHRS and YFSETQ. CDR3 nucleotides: TGCGCCAGCAGCTTGAGGTCAGGGGGTACTACGGGAAGTACCTACGAGCAGTACTTC. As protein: CASSLRSGGTTGSTYEQYF. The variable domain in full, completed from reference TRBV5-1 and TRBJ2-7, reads KAGVTQTPRYLIKTRGQQVTLSCSPISGHRSVSWYQQTPGQGLQFLFEYFSETQRNKGNFPGRFSGRQFSNSRSEMNVSTLELGDSALYLCASSLRSGGTTGSTYEQYFGPGTRLTVT.

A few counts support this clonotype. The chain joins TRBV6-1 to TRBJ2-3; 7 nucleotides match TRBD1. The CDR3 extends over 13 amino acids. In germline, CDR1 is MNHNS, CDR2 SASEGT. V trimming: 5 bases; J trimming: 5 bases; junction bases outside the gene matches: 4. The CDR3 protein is CASSTTGEDTQYF. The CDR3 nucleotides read TGTGCCAGCAGTACAACAGGGGAAGATACGCAGTATTTT.

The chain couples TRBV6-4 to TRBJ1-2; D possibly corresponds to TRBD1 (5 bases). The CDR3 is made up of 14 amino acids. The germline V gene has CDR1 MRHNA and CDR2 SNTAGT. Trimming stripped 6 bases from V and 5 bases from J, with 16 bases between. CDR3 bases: TGTGCCAGCAGCAGCGGGGCGCCCCCGTATGGCTACACCTTC. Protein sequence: CASSSGAPPYGYTF.

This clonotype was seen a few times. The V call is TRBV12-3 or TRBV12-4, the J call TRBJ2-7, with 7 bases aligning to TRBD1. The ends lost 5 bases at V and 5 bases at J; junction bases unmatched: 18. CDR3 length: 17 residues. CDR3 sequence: CASSLEMTGSLLDEQYF. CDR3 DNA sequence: TGTGCCAGCAGTCTAGAAATGACAGGGTCCCTCCTTGACGAGCAGTACTTC.